This T cell receptor (beta chain) was obtained from a study of T cells in Graves' hyperthyroidism and ophthalmopathy. Study context: Peripheral blood sampling occurred at initial diagnosis, before any treatment.

A roughly 10 ml volume of fresh peripheral blood provided the PBMCs. Amplification targeted TCR beta CDR3 regions from RNA transcripts. A first-round RT-PCR of the TCR CDR3 used the HTBI primer set. TCRdb fed the multiplex PCR reads into MiXCR, producing one record per CDR3 protein. The data hold roughly 380,000 distinct CDR3 sequences, with approximately 20% observed a single time. There are 13 residues in the CDR3. CDR1 and CDR2 (germline): MDHEN, SYDVKM. V was cut by 3 bases and J by 2 bases, with 7 bases left in between. This clonotype appeared many times. The sequenced sample was blood. The chain recombines TRBV28 with TRBJ2-5, with D uncertain. The sequence was collected from a woman aged 18-29 years with Graves' hyperthyroidism. The DNA of the CDR3 is TGTGCCAGCAGTTTTGCAGGACAAGAGACCCAGTACTTC. Protein product: CASSFAGQETQYF. The whole variable domain, filled in from reference TRBV28 and TRBJ2-5, reads DVKVTQSSRYLVKRTGEKVFLECVQDMDHENMFWYRQDPGLGLRLIYFSYDVKMKEKGDIPEGYSVSREKKERFSLILESASTNQTSMYLCASSFAGQETQYFGPGTRLLVL.